This T cell receptor beta chain was profiled in a study of T cells in localized non-small cell lung cancer. Regarding the study as a whole: Detection in adjacent lung was observed for a median approximately 52 of the top 100 tumor clones. Maximal T cell clonality occurred in uninvolved adjacent lung, with tumor ranking below it.

The CDR3 length is 12 residues. Germline CDR1 is MDHEN and CDR2 is SYDVKM. Trimming took off 7 bases at V and 5 bases at J, with 9 bases between the two ends. The sampled adjacent lung lay at least 2 cm from the tumor margin and showed no atypia. Clones were read by immunoSEQ multiplex PCR, and TCRdb kept only the in-frame ones, dropping some. The sample comprises over a thousand clones, 28% of which are singletons, and approximately 19% rests with the top ten. In the case of this clone: Its target is unknown.

The origin of this receptor is a male donor at least 60 years old with stage I squamous cell lung carcinoma. The sequences come from normal lung tissue next to the tumor, collected before any cancer treatment. V and J are TRBV28 and TRBJ1-5; D gene unclear. CDR3 DNA: TGTGCCAGCACCTCTCCCTATCAGCCCCAGCATTTT. Translation gives CASTSPYQPQHF.